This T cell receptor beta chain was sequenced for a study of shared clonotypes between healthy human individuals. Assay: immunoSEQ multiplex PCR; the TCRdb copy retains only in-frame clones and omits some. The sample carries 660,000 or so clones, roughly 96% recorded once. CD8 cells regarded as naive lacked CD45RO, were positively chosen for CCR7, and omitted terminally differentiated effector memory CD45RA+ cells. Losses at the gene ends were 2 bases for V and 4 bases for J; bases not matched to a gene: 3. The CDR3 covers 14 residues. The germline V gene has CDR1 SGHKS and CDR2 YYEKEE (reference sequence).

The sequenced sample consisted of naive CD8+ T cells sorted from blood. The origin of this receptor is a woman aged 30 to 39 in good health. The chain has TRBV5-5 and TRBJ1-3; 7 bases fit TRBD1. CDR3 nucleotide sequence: TGTGCCAGCAGCTTCACAGGGGAAGGAAACACCATATATTTT. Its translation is CASSFTGEGNTIYF.